The 9 T cell receptor beta chains below all came from one sample that was sequenced in a study of beta chain features in type 1 diabetes. Since all of the isolated RNA was reverse transcribed, expressed TCRB transcripts were what got sequenced. Profiled with immunoSEQ multiplex PCR; TCRdb holds only in-frame clones, not every one. The sample shows over 300,000 clones, 6.5% to 10% of them seen only once. Specimen: central memory CD4+ T cells from blood. The source is a woman aged 18 to 35 in good health.

This clone was seen only a few times. The genes are TRBV19 and TRBJ2-2; TRBD1 matches 9 bases. Trimming removed 6 bases from V and 5 bases from J; junction bases left unmatched: 10. The length of the CDR3 is 16 residues. Germline V gene data show CDR1 as LNHDA and CDR2 as SQIVND (reference sequence). DNA of the CDR3: TGTGCCAGTAGGACTATGGGACAGGGTTCAACCGGGGAGCTGTTTTTT. Residues: CASRTMGQGSTGELFF.

This clone turned up a few times. The chain recombines TRBV11-2 with TRBJ2-5; D remains ambiguous. The CDR3 runs 11 residues. Germline V gene sequence: CDR1 SGHAT, CDR2 FQNNGV. The ends were cut back, 3 bases at V and 7 bases at J, with 6 bases in the middle. The CDR3 is CASSFGGTQYF. The CDR3 DNA sequence: TGTGCCAGCAGCTTTGGCGGGACCCAGTACTTC.

At least ten counts were recorded for this clone. The chain has TRBV15 and TRBJ2-1, with D perhaps matching TRBD1 or TRBD2 (6 bases each). The CDR3 consists of 16 residues. In germline, CDR1 is LNHNV, CDR2 YYDKDF (reference sequence). Trimming cost V 6 bases and J 7 bases, with 22 bases left between them. The CDR3 loop is CATSGGPLTLGNEQFF. CDR3 nucleotides: TGTGCCACCAGTGGGGGGCCCCTAACACTGGGGAATGAGCAGTTCTTC.

This clone was counted between two and nine times. The genes are TRBV7-8 and TRBJ2-1; 12 nucleotides agree with TRBD2. The germline V gene encodes CDR1 SGHVS and CDR2 FQNEAQ. With 2 bases clipped from V and 14 bases from J, the junction kept 7 bases outside the gene matches. This CDR3 is 14 amino acids long. The CDR3 region has the DNA TGTGCCAGCAGCTTAACGACTAGCGGGAGTCCCAAGTTCTTC. Amino acids: CASSLTTSGSPKFF.

This clone has ten or more counts. The chain links TRBV5-4 to TRBJ1-1; a weak D match, TRBD1 (5 bases). The length of the CDR3 is 14 residues. Trimming stripped 2 bases from V and 0 bases from J, with 8 bases between. Germline V gives CDR1 SGHNT, CDR2 YYREEE (reference sequence). The CDR3: CASSFQGMNTEAFF. The CDR3 nucleotides read TGTGCCAGCAGCTTTCAGGGAATGAACACTGAAGCTTTCTTT.

This clone was observed at least ten times. The V call is TRBV10-3, the J call TRBJ2-3, with D perhaps TRBD1 or TRBD2 (6 bases each). The CDR3 spans 15 residues. CDR1 is ENHRY, CDR2 SYGVKD, per germline. V was trimmed by 0 bases and J by 2 bases, leaving 9 bases between them. The CDR3 region is CAISESGGITDTQYF. As DNA, the CDR3 is TGTGCCATCAGTGAGTCAGGGGGGATCACAGATACGCAGTATTTT.

This clone was picked up a small number of times. The V and J genes are TRBV4-3 and TRBJ2-3, with TRBD2 matching 7 bases. This CDR3 comprises 14 residues. Germline-derived CDR1 and CDR2 are LGHNA and YSLEER. V was clipped by 4 bases and J by 8 bases; unmatched bases: 9. CDR3 amino acids: CASSPGLRRGTQYF. Here the CDR3 DNA reads TGCGCCAGCAGCCCGGGACTAAGGCGGGGTACGCAGTATTTT.

This clone showed up just a few times. The chain uses TRBV9 and TRBJ1-1; D gene uncertain. This CDR3 contains 15 residues. Germline loops: CDR1 SGDLS, CDR2 YYNGEE. The V end lost 0 bases, the J end lost 10 bases, and 19 bases lay between the germline ends. CDR3 amino acids: CASSVEAFPGERAFF. The DNA for the CDR3 is TGTGCCAGCAGCGTAGAAGCTTTTCCGGGAGAAAGAGCTTTCTTT.

The V call is TRBV28, the J call TRBJ2-1; D possibly matches TRBD1 or TRBD2 (6 bases each). The ends were cut back, 5 bases at V and 6 bases at J, with 14 bases in the middle. Germline V gene sequence: CDR1 MDHEN, CDR2 SYDVKM. The CDR3 spans 14 residues. This CDR3 is CASSQGRGGNEQFF. The DNA for the CDR3 is TGTGCCAGCAGTCAGGGCAGGGGAGGCAATGAGCAGTTCTTC. Complete variable domain (other parts from reference TRBV28 and TRBJ2-1): DVKVTQSSRYLVKRTGEKVFLECVQDMDHENMFWYRQDPGLGLRLIYFSYDVKMKEKGDIPEGYSVSREKKERFSLILESASTNQTSMYLCASSQGRGGNEQFFGPGTRLTVL.